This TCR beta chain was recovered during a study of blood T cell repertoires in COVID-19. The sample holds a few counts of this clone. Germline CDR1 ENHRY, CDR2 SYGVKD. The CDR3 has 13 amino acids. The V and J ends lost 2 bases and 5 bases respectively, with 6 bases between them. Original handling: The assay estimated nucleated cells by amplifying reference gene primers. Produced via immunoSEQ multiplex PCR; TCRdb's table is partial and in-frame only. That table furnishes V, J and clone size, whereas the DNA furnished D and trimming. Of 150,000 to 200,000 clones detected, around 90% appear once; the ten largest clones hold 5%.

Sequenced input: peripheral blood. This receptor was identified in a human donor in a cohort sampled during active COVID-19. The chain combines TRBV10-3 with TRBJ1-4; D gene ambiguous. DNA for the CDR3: TGTGCCATCAGTGAGCCCAGAAATGAAAAACTGTTTTTT. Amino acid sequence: CAISEPRNEKLFF.